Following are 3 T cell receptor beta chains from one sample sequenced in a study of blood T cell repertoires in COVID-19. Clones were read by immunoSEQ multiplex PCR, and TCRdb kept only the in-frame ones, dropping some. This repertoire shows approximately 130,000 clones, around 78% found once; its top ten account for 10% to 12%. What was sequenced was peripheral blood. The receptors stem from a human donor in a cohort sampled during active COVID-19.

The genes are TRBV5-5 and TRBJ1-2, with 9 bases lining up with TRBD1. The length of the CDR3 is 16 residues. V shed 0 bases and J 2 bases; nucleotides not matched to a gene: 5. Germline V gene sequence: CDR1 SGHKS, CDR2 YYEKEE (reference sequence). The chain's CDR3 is CASSLGPDRGNYGYTF. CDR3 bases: TGTGCCAGCAGCTTGGGCCCGGACAGGGGAAACTATGGCTACACCTTC.

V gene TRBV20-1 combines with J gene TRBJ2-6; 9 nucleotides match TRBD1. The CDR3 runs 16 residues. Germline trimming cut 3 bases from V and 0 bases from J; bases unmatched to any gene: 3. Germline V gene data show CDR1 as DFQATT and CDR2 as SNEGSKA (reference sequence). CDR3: CSASGQGISGANVLTF. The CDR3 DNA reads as TGCAGTGCTAGTGGACAGGGGATCTCTGGGGCCAACGTCCTGACTTTC.

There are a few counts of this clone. CDR3 sequence: CASREPNQPQHF. CDR3 DNA: TGTGCCAGCAGGGAGCCAAATCAGCCCCAGCATTTT. This chain connects TRBV6-5 to TRBJ1-5, with D hard to call. The CDR3 covers 12 residues. Germline CDR1 is MNHEY and CDR2 is SVGAGI. Trimming cost V 6 bases and J 4 bases, with 7 bases left between them.